The rows below give T cell receptor beta chains drawn from one sample of a study of cytomegalovirus exposure and HLA in healthy donors. Method: immunoSEQ multiplex PCR; TCRdb's copy keeps in-frame clones and lacks some. The profile covers approximately 120,000 clones, with about 73% appearing a single time and 6.3% taken by the ten largest. The material sequenced was PBMCs. These receptors were collected from a woman aged 40 to 50 in good health and CMV-seronegative. CDR3s include the opening cysteine and the closing phenylalanine or tryptophan. The D gene is left open where the match is weak. Some rows have no size entry. The others give once, few or many, or a class for an expanded clone.

>TRBV11-2|NA|TRBJ2-7|NA
TGTGCCAGCAGCTTTGGGGGAGGAACCTACGAGCAGTACTTC
CASSFGGGTYEQYF
>TRBV19|NA|TRBJ1-1|NA
TGTGCCAGTCAGAACACTGAAGCTTTCTTT
CASQNTEAFF
>TRBV4-1|TRBD1|TRBJ1-4|NA
TGCGCCAGCAGCCAAGATTTGACAGGGTTAAGAAAACTGTTTTTT
CASSQDLTGLRKLFF
>TRBV28|TRBD2|TRBJ2-5|once
TGTGCCAGCAGCTCCTGGGGGACTAGCGGTCTAGAGCAGTACTTC
CASSSWGTSGLEQYF
>TRBV18|TRBD1|TRBJ1-2|NA
TGTGCCAGCTCCGCGGTGCAGGGGGCTTACTATGGCTACACCTTC
CASSAVQGAYYGYTF
>TRBV28|TRBD2|TRBJ2-7|NA
TGTGCCAGCTGTCGTGGGGTGGCGGGAGGAGTCCTCCAGTACTTC
CASCRGVAGGVLQYF
>TRBV2|TRBD2|TRBJ2-5|NA
TGTGCCAGCAGTGAATTGGGACTAGCGGGAGAGACCCAGTACTTC
CASSELGLAGETQYF
>TRBV10-3|NA|TRBJ1-1|few
TGTGCCATCAGTGAGCCCGGGACTGAAGCTTTCTTT
CAISEPGTEAFF
>TRBV7-2|TRBD1|TRBJ1-3|NA
TGTGCCAGCAGCTTCACAGGGGGTTCTGGAAACACCATATATTTT
CASSFTGGSGNTIYF
>TRBV28|TRBD2|TRBJ2-7|NA
TGTGCCAGCCTCGGGACTATTACTAGAGAGCAGTACTTC
CASLGTITREQYF
>TRBV9|TRBD2|TRBJ2-1|few
TGTGCCAGCAGCGTTGATAGCGGGAGATTCGATGAGCAGTTCTTC
CASSVDSGRFDEQFF
>TRBV23-1|NA|TRBJ1-5|NA
TGCGCCAGCCGTCCACTTACTCAGCCCCAGCATTTT
CASRPLTQPQHF
>TRBV28|TRBD1|TRBJ1-2|NA
TGTGCCAGCAGACACAACAGGGGGAAGGGCTATGGCTACACCTTC
CASRHNRGKGYGYTF
>TRBV5-1|NA|TRBJ2-1|NA
TGCGCCAGCAGTTCAGAGGGGGAGTCCTACAATGAGCAGTTCTTC
CASSSEGESYNEQFF
>TRBV20-1|NA|TRBJ2-7|NA
TGCAGTGCTAGTTCATTCTACGAGCAGTACTTC
CSASSFYEQYF
>TRBV6-4|NA|TRBJ2-1|few
TGTGCCAGCAGTGACTCGGAGAGCCATGAGCAGTTCTTC
CASSDSESHEQFF
>TRBV29-1|NA|TRBJ2-5|NA
TGCAGCGCCCTGGAGATTGAAGAGACCCAGTACTTC
CSALEIEETQYF
>TRBV4-1|TRBD1|TRBJ1-2|many
TGCGCCAGCAGCCAAGAACGGGACAGGGGGCTTTTCTATGGCTACACCTTC
CASSQERDRGLFYGYTF
>TRBV2|NA|TRBJ1-3|NA
TGTGCCAGCAGTGAAAATACAGCTCAAGGAAACACCATATATTTT
CASSENTAQGNTIYF
>TRBV5-1|TRBD2|TRBJ2-1|NA
TGCGCCAGCAGGGTCCCTCGGGGCGGGAGGGCCTCGGGAGATGAGCAGTTCTTC
CASRVPRGGRASGDEQFF
>TRBV28|NA|TRBJ2-7|NA
TGTGCCAGCACTCCAGGGGCCTCCTACGAGCAGTACTTC
CASTPGASYEQYF
>TRBV7-2|NA|TRBJ2-5|NA
TGTGCCAGCAGCTACATTTCAGAGACCCAGTACTTC
CASSYISETQYF
>TRBV5-8|TRBD1|TRBJ1-5|NA
TGTGCCAGCAGCTTGAGGGACAGGGTCAATCAGCCCCAGCATTTT
CASSLRDRVNQPQHF
>TRBV15|NA|TRBJ2-7|NA
TGTGCCACCAGCAGAGGGACTACCAATAGCGCGTACGAGCAGTACTTC
CATSRGTTNSAYEQYF
>TRBV23-1|NA|TRBJ1-2|NA
TGCGCCAGCAGCTTACATACCTACAGGGCCCATTCTCTCTACTATGGCTACACCTTC
CASSLHTYRAHSLYYGYTF
>TRBV5-6|TRBD1|TRBJ2-7|medium-sized
TGTGCCAGCAGCCGGACAGGGGCCTCCTACGAGCAGTACTTC
CASSRTGASYEQYF
>TRBV21-1|NA|TRBJ2-5|NA
TGTGCCAGCAGCAAAGGTAGGGGGGAGTCCCACCGCGCCGGGGCGGAGGCGGGGGGGACCCAGTACTTC
CASSKGRGESHRAGAEAGGTQYF
>TRBV5-1|NA|TRBJ2-5|NA
TGCGCCAGCAGCTTGGTTGCGGGAAGAGAGACCCAGTACTTC
CASSLVAGRETQYF
>TRBV28|NA|TRBJ2-7|NA
TGTGCCAGCAGTTTTCCCGGGACACGGAACGAGCAGTACTTC
CASSFPGTRNEQYF
>TRBV5-1|TRBD2|TRBJ2-3|once
TGCGCCACCAACCCGGGACTAGTCCCAGATACGCAGTATTTT
CATNPGLVPDTQYF
>TRBV7-3|NA|TRBJ1-5|once
TGTGCCAGCAGCCCAAGGCGGATTGTCGGTCATTGGGTGTGGCCCCAGCATTTT
CASSPRRIVGHWVWPQHF
>TRBV2|TRBD1|TRBJ1-4|NA
TGTGCCAGCAGTGGACAGGGGGCGGCGGAAAAACTGTTTTTT
CASSGQGAAEKLFF
>TRBV11-2|TRBD2|TRBJ2-7|NA
TGTGCCAGCAGCCCGGGACTAGCGGGACCGCCTAAGGAGCAGTACTTC
CASSPGLAGPPKEQYF
>TRBV7-9|NA|TRBJ1-2|NA
TGTGCCAGCAGCTTTTACAGGGATCTATACTATGGCTACACCTTC
CASSFYRDLYYGYTF
>TRBV28|NA|TRBJ1-3|NA
TGTGCCAGCAGTGGAGGAGGGGCTGGAAACACCATATATTTT
CASSGGGAGNTIYF
>TRBV7-9|TRBD2|TRBJ2-7|few
TGTTCCAGCAGCTTGCCCCAACCACTAGCGGGCATCTCCTACGAGCAGTACTTC
CSSSLPQPLAGISYEQYF
>TRBV11-2|TRBD2|TRBJ2-1|NA
TGTGCCAGCAGATTGGGACTAGCGGGAGGGCCACAGTTCTTC
CASRLGLAGGPQFF
>TRBV15|TRBD2|TRBJ2-1|NA
TGTGCCACCAGCTCATATTTAGGGACTAACAATGAGCAGTTCTTC
CATSSYLGTNNEQFF
>TRBV29-1|NA|TRBJ2-6|NA
TGCAGCGTGTCTGGGGCCAACGGCCTGACTTTC
CSVSGANGLTF
>TRBV4-3|NA|TRBJ2-3|NA
TGCGCCAGCAGCCAAGCAGCGGGCCGAGATACGCAGTATTTT
CASSQAAGRDTQYF
>TRBV28|NA|TRBJ1-4|NA
TGTGCCAGCAGTTTTCTCCCAACTAATGAAAAACTGTTTTTT
CASSFLPTNEKLFF
>TRBV28|NA|TRBJ2-3|NA
TGTGCCAGCAGCCTGTTAACCCCGGGATCAGATACGCAGTATTTT
CASSLLTPGSDTQYF
>TRBV7-9|NA|TRBJ1-2|NA
TGTGCCAGCAGCCAGACGGGGGGGAACTATGGCTACACCTTC
CASSQTGGNYGYTF
>TRBV5-1|TRBD2|TRBJ2-7|NA
TGCGCCAGCAGCTTCGGGGGGAACTACGAGCAGTACTTC
CASSFGGNYEQYF
>TRBV7-9|NA|TRBJ1-1|NA
TGTTCCAGCAGCTTAGGACGGGACACTGAAGCTTTCTTT
CSSSLGRDTEAFF
>TRBV25-1|NA|TRBJ1-4|NA
TGTGCCAGCAGTGAATTTGCAGGGGACGAAAAACTGTTTTTT
CASSEFAGDEKLFF
>TRBV11-2|NA|TRBJ2-3|NA
TGTGCCAGCGGCGGGTCCTCCGGGAGTTATACGCAGTATTTT
CASGGSSGSYTQYF
>TRBV28|NA|TRBJ1-2|NA
TGTGCCAGCAGTCCGACAGAGCAGTACTATGGCTACACCTTC
CASSPTEQYYGYTF